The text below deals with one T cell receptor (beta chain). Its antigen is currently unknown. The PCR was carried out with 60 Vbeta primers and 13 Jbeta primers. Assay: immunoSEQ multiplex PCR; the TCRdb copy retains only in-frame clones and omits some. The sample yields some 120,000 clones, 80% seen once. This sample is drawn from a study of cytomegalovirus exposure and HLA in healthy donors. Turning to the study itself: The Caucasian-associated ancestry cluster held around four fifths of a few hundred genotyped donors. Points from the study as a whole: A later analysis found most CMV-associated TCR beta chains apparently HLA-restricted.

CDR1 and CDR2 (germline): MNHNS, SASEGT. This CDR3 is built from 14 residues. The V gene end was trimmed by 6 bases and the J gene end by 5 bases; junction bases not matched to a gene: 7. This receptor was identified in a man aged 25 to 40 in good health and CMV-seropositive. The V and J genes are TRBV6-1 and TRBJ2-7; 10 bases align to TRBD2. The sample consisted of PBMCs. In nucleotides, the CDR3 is TGTGCCAGCAGGACCGGGACTAGCGTCCACGAGCAGTACTTC. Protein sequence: CASRTGTSVHEQYF.